This T cell receptor beta chain emerged from a study of CD8 T cells in Susac syndrome. TCR beta sequencing was performed on blood CD8+ and CD4+ T cells. While CD8+ and CD4+ T cells were isolated negatively, TEMRA cells were enriched by FACS. A quantity of about 0.5 to 1 ug RNA underwent reverse transcription using random hexamers. TCRdb redid the calling of the immunoSEQ multiplex PCR reads with MiXCR, one entry per CDR3 protein. The sample includes a few hundred thousand distinct CDR3 sequences, around 93% of them seen just once. Per germline, CDR1 SGHTA and CDR2 FQGTGA. J was trimmed by 2 bases and V by 5 bases; bases with no gene match: 1. The CDR3 has 13 residues.

Sequenced: CD4+ T cells from PBMCs. The chain employs TRBV7-3 and TRBJ2-3, with 7 bases lining up with TRBD2. The sequence derives from a human donor with multiple sclerosis. The CDR3 nucleotides are TGTGCCAGCAGCGGGACTACCACAGATACGCAGTATTTT. Translated: CASSGTTTDTQYF.